This T cell receptor beta chain was captured in a study of cytomegalovirus exposure and HLA in healthy donors. Study at large: Of all 370 or so donors who were genotyped, roughly 81% belonged to the Caucasian-associated ancestry cluster.

PCR was performed using 60 Vbeta and 13 Jbeta primers. Assay: immunoSEQ multiplex PCR; the TCRdb copy retains only in-frame clones and omits some. The top ten clones hold almost 3% of a sample with 150,000 to 200,000 clones, 60% to 75% of them seen once. The CDR3 is made up of 13 amino acids. V gave up 4 bases and J gave up 3 bases; unmatched junction bases: 4. From germline, CDR1 is SGHNT and CDR2 YYREEE (reference sequence). The sequenced material came from PBMCs. The chain links TRBV5-4 to TRBJ2-7; TRBD2 aligns across 7 bases. The receptor was derived from a woman aged 45 to 65 in good health and CMV-seropositive. As DNA, the CDR3 is TGTGCCAGCAGCCCGGGGGGTAACTACGAGCAGTACTTC. The encoded protein is CASSPGGNYEQYF.